A single sample gave rise to the 5 T cell receptor beta chains below, sequenced in a study of T cells in localized non-small cell lung cancer. Libraries were prepared by immunoSEQ multiplex PCR; TCRdb keeps only in-frame clonotypes and omits some of them. The sample lists 70,000 to 95,000 clones, roughly 93% occurring once. Sequencing was performed on PBMCs, taken before any cancer treatment. The receptors shown here come from a woman between 40 and 69 years old with stage II squamous cell lung carcinoma.

J is TRBJ1-2 and V is TRBV5-6; TRBD1 matches 8 bases. The CDR3 covers 15 residues. V trimming: 0 bases; J trimming: 3 bases; junction bases outside the gene matches: 4. The germline gives CDR1 SGHDT, CDR2 YYEEEE. In nucleotides, the CDR3 is TGTGCCAGCAGCTTGGCCCAGGACAGGGACTATGGCTACACCTTC. Amino acids: CASSLAQDRDYGYTF.

Here the CDR3 DNA reads TGTGCCAGTAGTATAAGAGGGACAGCGAACACTGAAGCTTTCTTT. As protein: CASSIRGTANTEAFF. This chain connects TRBV19 to TRBJ1-1; 7 bases fit TRBD1. The V gene end was trimmed by 2 bases and the J gene end by 1 base; junction bases not matched to a gene: 4. Looked up from germline, CDR1 is LNHDA and CDR2 is SQIVND (reference sequence). The CDR3 loop spans 15 amino acids.

The chain has TRBV6-5 and TRBJ2-1; D uncertain. Germline V CDR1 and CDR2: MNHEY, SVGAGI. Trimming took off 5 bases at V and 8 bases at J, with 10 bases between the two ends. There are 12 residues in the CDR3. CDR3 in amino acids: CASSPGSYEQFF. CDR3 in DNA: TGTGCCAGCAGTCCCGGATCATATGAGCAGTTCTTC.

V and J are TRBV6-1 and TRBJ2-1; 7 bases are a match to TRBD2. Per germline, CDR1 MNHNS and CDR2 SASEGT. V was pared by 3 bases and J by 0 bases, with 2 bases of the junction left unmatched. This CDR3 is 15 amino acids long. This CDR3 is CASSDERDSYNEQFF. CDR3 in DNA: TGTGCCAGCAGTGATGAGCGGGACTCCTACAATGAGCAGTTCTTC.

The rearrangement joins TRBV7-8 to TRBJ1-2, with D possibly TRBD1 on 6 matching bases. The CDR3 has 14 amino acids. The V end lost 0 bases, the J end lost 8 bases, and 13 bases lay between the germline ends. Germline V CDR1 and CDR2: SGHVS, FQNEAQ. The CDR3 spells CASSLAGGLNGYTF. The CDR3 coding sequence is TGTGCCAGCAGCTTAGCAGGGGGGCTTAACGGCTACACCTTC.